Below, 21 T cell receptor beta chains from the same sample are listed, as sequenced in a study of T cell responses to AZD1222 COVID-19 vaccine. Profiled with immunoSEQ multiplex PCR; TCRdb holds only in-frame clones, not every one. There are about 130,000 clones in the sample; 90% to 95% occur only once, and around 1.9% lies in the top ten. The sequences come from peripheral blood, collected on day 0 of AZD1222 vaccination. The source is an adult in good health.

The genes are TRBV11-2 and TRBJ1-2, with no clear D. The germline V and J ends were trimmed by 5 bases and 8 bases, with 9 bases remaining between them. Germline V gene sequence: CDR1 SGHAT, CDR2 FQNNGV. The CDR3 extends over 11 amino acids. The CDR3 spells CASSPGQGYTF. The CDR3 DNA is TGTGCCAGCAGCCCAGGTCAAGGCTACACCTTC.

With regard to this clone: The junction differs from germline at one of its ends, possibly a read error. This chain connects TRBV7-9 to TRBJ1-2, with unresolved D. Germline V lookup: CDR1 SEHNR, CDR2 FQNEAQ (reference sequence). The CDR3 length is 15 residues. The CDR3 reads CVSSLGAAANYGYTF. CDR3 DNA sequence: TGTGTCAGCAGCTTAGGTGCAGCAGCTAACTATGGCTACACCTTC.

V and J are TRBV5-4 and TRBJ2-7; 7 bases map to TRBD1. V dropped 4 bases and J dropped 3; count of bases not matched to a gene: 10. The CDR3 has 15 amino acids. Germline loops: CDR1 SGHNT, CDR2 YYREEE (reference sequence). The chain's CDR3 is CASSDDLTGRYEQYF. The CDR3 DNA reads as TGTGCCAGCAGCGACGACTTGACAGGGCGCTACGAGCAGTACTTC.

The CDR3 region has the DNA TGTGCCAGCAGTTACTCGGGACTAGCGGGGCCAGATACGCAGTATTTT. Protein: CASSYSGLAGPDTQYF. The chain uses TRBV6-2 or TRBV6-3 and TRBJ2-3; 13 bases agree with TRBD2. Germline CDR1 is MNHEY and CDR2 is SVGEGT. This CDR3 has 16 residues. The V and J ends lost 0 bases and 4 bases, in that order; junction bases with no gene match: 1.

The chain couples TRBV3-1 (or the pseudogene TRBV3-2) to TRBJ1-2; no firm D call. V lost 0 bases, J lost 8 bases, and 16 bases lay in between. Germline CDR1 reads LGHDT; CDR2 reads YNNKEL (reference sequence). This CDR3 is 15 amino acids long. CDR3 nucleotide sequence: TGTGCCAGCAGCCAAGATCATATGGGGAAGGGCGGCTACACCTTC. Its protein is CASSQDHMGKGGYTF.

This clone has more than one count but fewer than ten. The V call is TRBV3-1 (or the pseudogene TRBV3-2), the J call TRBJ1-6, with 11 bases aligning to TRBD1. The germline V gene has CDR1 LGHDT and CDR2 YNNKEL (reference sequence). The CDR3 is 16 residues long. V lost 3 bases to trimming and J lost 8 bases; unmatched junction nucleotides: 6. This CDR3 reads CASSQARTGGHSPLHF. For the CDR3, the DNA is TGTGCCAGCAGCCAGGCCCGGACAGGGGGCCATTCACCCCTCCACTTT.

The chain combines TRBV10-3 with TRBJ1-2, with TRBD1 as a possible D gene (5 bases). Deletions cut 0 bases from V and 2 bases from J, with 16 bases between. Germline values: CDR1 ENHRY, CDR2 SYGVKD. The CDR3 loop spans 17 amino acids. In nucleotides, the CDR3 is TGTGCCATCAGTGAGTCCGCGGCGGCTGGACAAAACTATGGCTACACCTTC. Encoded protein: CAISESAAAGQNYGYTF.

The V call is TRBV6-5, the J call TRBJ1-4; D not resolved. The CDR3 runs 14 residues. Germline V lookup: CDR1 MNHEY, CDR2 SVGAGI. The germline V and J ends were trimmed by 3 bases and 0 bases, with 5 bases remaining between them. This CDR3 is CASSYAATNEKLFF. The CDR3 bases are TGTGCCAGCAGTTATGCAGCAACTAATGAAAAACTGTTTTTT.

This chain joins TRBV5-4 and TRBJ2-1, with 9 bases aligning to TRBD2. CDR1 is SGHNT and CDR2 is YYREEE in the germline V gene (reference sequence). With 2 bases clipped from V and 4 bases from J, the junction kept 4 bases outside the gene matches. CDR3 length: 15 residues. The CDR3 nucleotides are TGTGCCAGCAGCTTAAGACTAGCGGCTTACAATGAGCAGTTCTTC. Its protein is CASSLRLAAYNEQFF.

A remark on this clone: Other DNA sequences in the sample encode the same CDR3. The genes are TRBV18 and TRBJ1-2; D remains unclear. This CDR3 spans 12 amino acids. Germline loops: CDR1 KGHSH, CDR2 LQKENI. The V end lost 3 bases, the J end lost 5 bases, and 7 bases lay between the germline ends. In DNA, the CDR3 is TGTGCCAGCTCACCTGGAAGGTATGGCTACACCTTC. Protein product: CASSPGRYGYTF.

CDR3 sequence: CASSEQSSYNSPLHF. The CDR3 nucleotides read TGTGCCAGCAGTGAACAGAGCTCCTATAATTCACCCCTCCACTTT. The chain joins TRBV2 to TRBJ1-6; D is ambiguous. Germline values: CDR1 SNHLY, CDR2 FYNNEI. The ends were cut back, 2 bases at V and 0 bases at J, with 5 bases in the middle. The CDR3 sequence is 15 residues long.

The chain uses TRBV5-6 and TRBJ1-2, with 7 bases fitting TRBD1. Germline trimming cut 1 base from V and 2 bases from J; bases unmatched to any gene: 5. CDR1 SGHDT and CDR2 YYEEEE come from the germline V gene. The CDR3 contains 15 residues. The CDR3, as DNA: TGTGCCAGCAGCTTGCTAAGACAGGGAAACTATGGCTACACCTTC. It codes for CASSLLRQGNYGYTF.

The sample holds one count of this clone. The chain carries TRBV7-2 and TRBJ1-3; 7 nucleotides agree with TRBD1. Germline V lookup: CDR1 SGHTA, CDR2 FQGNSA. This CDR3 region has 14 residues. V was clipped by 5 bases and J by 3 bases; unmatched bases: 4. Here the CDR3 reads CASSPDRVGNTIYF. The CDR3 DNA reads as TGTGCCAGCAGCCCTGACAGGGTTGGAAACACCATATATTTT.

The rearrangement links TRBV7-6 to TRBJ2-3; perhaps D is TRBD1 or TRBD2 (5 bases each). Germline loops: CDR1 SGHVS, CDR2 FNYEAQ. The V and J ends lost 4 bases and 1 base respectively, with 12 bases between them. This CDR3 comprises 15 residues. CDR3 coding DNA: TGTGCCAGCAGCTACGAGGGGAGAGGCACAGATACGCAGTATTTT. Protein product: CASSYEGRGTDTQYF.

The V and J genes are TRBV30 and TRBJ1-1; TRBD1 matches at 7 bases. J lost 10 bases, V lost 0 bases, and 11 bases had no gene match. Germline V gene sequence: CDR1 GTSNPN, CDR2 SVGIG (reference sequence). The CDR3 consists of 14 residues. CDR3 nucleotide sequence: TGTGCCTGGAGTGTCGGACAGGCGGAATTGGGAGCTTTCTTT. Its translation is CAWSVGQAELGAFF.

The chain employs TRBV5-1 and TRBJ2-3; TRBD2 agrees at 15 bases. From germline, CDR1 is SGHRS and CDR2 YFSETQ. The CDR3 has 17 amino acids. V dropped 4 bases and J dropped 3; count of bases not matched to a gene: 6. CDR3 sequence (DNA): TGCGCCAGCAGCACCGGACTAGCGGGGGGGCCGACAGATACGCAGTATTTT. It codes for CASSTGLAGGPTDTQYF. The full variable domain, completed using reference TRBV5-1 and TRBJ2-3, is KAGVTQTPRYLIKTRGQQVTLSCSPISGHRSVSWYQQTPGQGLQFLFEYFSETQRNKGNFPGRFSGRQFSNSRSEMNVSTLELGDSALYLCASSTGLAGGPTDTQYFGPGTRLTVL.

The chain couples TRBV20-1 to TRBJ1-4; no definite D call. Trimming removed 3 bases from V and 4 bases from J, with 12 bases in between. The CDR3 is 14 amino acids. Germline V gives CDR1 DFQATT, CDR2 SNEGSKA (reference sequence). The CDR3 reads CSASAGTRNEKLFF. In DNA form, the CDR3 reads TGCAGTGCTAGTGCCGGAACGCGTAATGAAAAACTGTTTTTT.

A note on this clone: The junction and the germline gene differ at one end; a read error may be behind it. The J gene is TRBJ2-7, the V gene TRBV7-7, with TRBD1 as a possible D gene (6 bases). This CDR3 is built from 15 residues. Germline CDR1 is SSHAT and CDR2 is FNYEAQ (reference sequence). This chain's CDR3 is CASSLTRDNSYEQYF. The CDR3 DNA reads TGTGCTAGCAGCTTAACCCGGGACAACTCCTACGAGCAGTACTTC.

The chain combines TRBV7-2 with TRBJ2-1, with TRBD1 matching 12 bases. Germline CDR1 reads SGHTA; CDR2 reads FQGNSA. V was pared by 4 bases and J by 15 bases, with 7 bases of the junction left unmatched. The CDR3 is 13 amino acids. The CDR3 nucleotides read TGTGCCAGCAGCTCCGGGACAGGGGGCCTAGGGTTCTTC. Translation: CASSSGTGGLGFF.

The gene calls are TRBV5-1 and TRBJ2-2, with D tentatively TRBD1 (6 bases). Trimming took 3 bases from V and 7 from J, leaving 10 bases between them. The germline gives CDR1 SGHRS, CDR2 YFSETQ. This CDR3 has 13 residues. The CDR3 is CASSSDSYGELFF. DNA for the CDR3: TGCGCCAGCAGCTCGGACAGTTACGGGGAGCTGTTTTTT.

This chain links TRBV7-3 with TRBJ1-1, with 7 bases matching TRBD1. The germline V gene encodes CDR1 SGHTA and CDR2 FQGTGA. The ends lost 5 bases at V and 0 bases at J; junction bases unmatched: 6. The CDR3 has 15 residues. CDR3 DNA sequence: TGTGCCAGCAGCCCCAACAGGGGCATGAACACTGAAGCTTTCTTT. Encoded protein: CASSPNRGMNTEAFF. Using reference TRBV7-3 and TRBJ1-1 for the parts outside the CDR3, the full variable domain is GAGVSQTPSNKVTEKGKYVELRCDPISGHTALYWYRQSLGQGPEFLIYFQGTGAADDSGLPNDRFFAVRPEGSVSTLKIQRTERGDSAVYLCASSPNRGMNTEAFFGQGTRLTVV.